Below are 13 T cell receptor beta chains sequenced from a single sample in a study of blood T cells in healthy people across ages. PCR was performed a second time for about 7 to 12 cycles using a sample-barcoded 5' primer and a J-beta primer mix. TCRdb independently ran MiXCR on the 5' RACE reads; one entry per CDR3 protein. The sample shows roughly 1,800,000 distinct CDR3 sequences, about 50% of them seen only once. Specimen: blood. The source is a woman aged 40-49 years in good health.

This clonotype has a handful of counts. The chain combines TRBV10-3 with TRBJ2-3, with D perhaps matching TRBD1 (6 bases). The germline gives CDR1 ENHRY, CDR2 SYGVKD. The CDR3 is 13 amino acids. The V end lost 11 bases, the J end lost 5 bases, and 17 bases lay between the germline ends. The CDR3, as DNA: TGTGCCGTCCAACAGGGCCCCGGAGATACGCAGTATTTT. This encodes CAVQQGPGDTQYF.

The chain has TRBV27 and TRBJ2-6; D not resolved. This CDR3 contains 15 residues. CDR1 MNHEY and CDR2 SMNVEV come from the germline V gene (reference sequence). Trimming left V 6 bases short and J 0 bases short, with 9 bases between. Here the CDR3 reads CASRPSSSGANVLTF. The CDR3 DNA is TGTGCCAGCAGACCTTCTTCCTCTGGGGCCAACGTCCTGACTTTC.

There are a few counts of this clonotype. CDR3 protein: CASSYREAGSYEQYF. In nucleotides, the CDR3 is TGTGCCAGCAGTTATCGGGAAGCGGGCTCCTACGAGCAGTACTTC. The chain uses TRBV6-5 and TRBJ2-7, with TRBD2 as a possible D gene (6 bases). CDR1 is MNHEY and CDR2 is SVGAGI in the germline V gene. The CDR3 spans 15 residues. V was shortened by 3 bases and J by 0 bases, with 12 bases between the two germline ends.

This clonotype was seen more than once but under ten times. The rearrangement uses TRBV6-5 and TRBJ2-3; 9 bases are a match to TRBD2. V shed 1 base, J shed 6 bases, and the junction held 11 bases outside the gene matches. CDR3 length: 17 amino acids. In germline, CDR1 is MNHEY, CDR2 SVGAGI. CDR3 nucleotides: TGTGCCAGCAGTTACTTCCAGGGTAGCGGGGGTTGGGATACGCAGTATTTT. This encodes CASSYFQGSGGWDTQYF.

The chain uses TRBV10-2 and TRBJ2-5; 11 positions agree with TRBD2. This CDR3 has 15 residues. Trimming took 7 bases from V and 3 from J; bases not matched to a gene: 7. The germline gives CDR1 WSHSY, CDR2 SAAADI. The CDR3 loop reads CASKPGGLAEETQYF. In DNA, the CDR3 is TGCGCCAGCAAACCCGGGGGACTAGCGGAAGAGACCCAGTACTTC.

This clonotype was seen only once. V is TRBV3-1 and J is TRBJ1-2; D perhaps matches TRBD1 (5 bases). Germline values: CDR1 LGHDT, CDR2 YNNKEL (reference sequence). CDR3 size: 14 residues. Trimming removed 0 bases at V and 8 bases at J, with 13 bases between. The CDR3 sequence is CASSQEGRGVGYTF. In nucleotides, the CDR3 is TGTGCCAGCAGCCAAGAGGGAAGGGGTGTCGGCTACACCTTC.

The chain employs TRBV5-1 and TRBJ1-4; possibly TRBD1 for D (6 bases). Germline values: CDR1 SGHRS, CDR2 YFSETQ. V was shortened by 3 bases and J by 7 bases, with 16 bases between the two germline ends. CDR3 length equals 15 residues. CDR3 amino acids: CASSSGGGGGEKLFF. The CDR3 DNA reads as TGCGCCAGCAGCTCCGGTGGGGGCGGGGGTGAAAAACTGTTTTTT.

V usage is TRBV5-1 and J usage is TRBJ2-1; a weak D match, TRBD2 (7 bases). The DNA end lines up better with TRBJ2-7; the J call may be wrong. The CDR3 has 16 amino acids. In germline, CDR1 is SGHRS, CDR2 YFSETQ. The CDR3 coding sequence is TGCGCCAGCAGCCCGGGAGGCGGGGGCCTATACAATGAGCAGTACTTC. Its translation is CASSPGGGGLYNEQYF.

This clonotype was detected many times. The chain carries TRBV20-1 and TRBJ2-1, with TRBD2 identical over 13 bases. In germline, CDR1 is DFQATT, CDR2 SNEGSKA (reference sequence). The CDR3 is made up of 14 amino acids. V trimming: 3 bases; J trimming: 10 bases; junction bases outside the gene matches: 6. The CDR3 region is CSASRLAGGSEQFF. CDR3 sequence (DNA): TGCAGTGCTAGCCGACTAGCGGGGGGTTCGGAGCAGTTCTTC.

The chain employs TRBV20-1 and TRBJ2-3, with D unclear. This CDR3 has 12 residues. The V gene lost 4 bases and the J gene lost 2 bases, with 7 bases spanning the gap. Germline V gene data show CDR1 as DFQATT and CDR2 as SNEGSKA (reference sequence). CDR3 nucleotides: TGCAGTGCTAACAGCCACACAGATACGCAGTATTTT. Translation: CSANSHTDTQYF.

The rearrangement uses TRBV7-9 and TRBJ2-1, with 7 bases matching TRBD1. The CDR3 extends over 15 amino acids. Germline V gene lookup returns CDR1 SEHNR and CDR2 FQNEAQ (reference sequence). The V gene end was trimmed by 5 bases and the J gene end by 5 bases; junction bases not matched to a gene: 9. In DNA, the CDR3 is TGTGCCAGCAGCCAGAGGGACAGTTATAACAATGAGCAGTTCTTC. This encodes CASSQRDSYNNEQFF.

The gene calls are TRBV20-1 and TRBJ2-3; tentative D call: TRBD1 (5 bases). CDR3 length: 17 amino acids. Trimming shortened V by 0 bases and J by 1 base, and 17 bases separated the two germline ends. Germline-derived CDR1 and CDR2 are DFQATT and SNEGSKA (reference sequence). The CDR3 is CSARDPTDSSRTDTQYF. The DNA for the CDR3 is TGCAGTGCTAGAGACCCCACCGACAGTTCGCGCACAGATACGCAGTATTTT.

At least ten counts were recorded for this clonotype. V and J are TRBV5-1 and TRBJ1-2; no reliable D call. The ends were cut back, 1 base at V and 2 bases at J, with 6 bases in the middle. Germline loops: CDR1 SGHRS, CDR2 YFSETQ. The CDR3 runs to 13 residues. CDR3 sequence (DNA): TGCGCCAGCAGCTTGACCGAGAACTATGGCTACACCTTC. Its protein is CASSLTENYGYTF.